This T cell receptor beta chain is from a study of blood T cell repertoires in COVID-19 (dated by TCRdb to the early 2020s). Background on the whole study: Samples from collaborators originated in the United States, Italy and Spain and spanned both the acute and convalescent phases of COVID-19. The prospective study material was composed of cDNA or gDNA derived from T cells, B-cell-depleted T cells, or PBMCs. Subjects who had been exposed to COVID-19, were actively infected with it, or had recovered from it provided the deeply sampled blood TCRbeta repertoires that made up the dataset. A freely available public database, intended as a resource for researchers studying the immune response to SARS-CoV-2, is where the repertoires were released. Samples were obtained from the ongoing ImmuneRACE study (first 160 participants) and from 950 to 1,500 subjects provided by 6 global collaborators. Sample metadata almost always included a de-identified subject ID, COVID-19 status, age in years and sex. HLA class I and class II types, where available, came from metadata supplied by the sample provider rather than from assay-based typing.

Trimming removed 5 bases from V and 7 bases from J, leaving 14 bases between the germline ends. In the germline V gene (reference sequence), CDR1 corresponds to WNHNN and CDR2 to SYGVQD. Taken from cysteine to phenylalanine, the CDR3 has 13 residues. Of the read, only the CDR3 DNA is kept; its 39 bases are in frame from base 1. About this clone: It has no known antigen specificity. One base away there is no much larger clone; base qualities are not given.

What the study reported, not specific to this receptor: The amount of clinical and demographic metadata varied by source and participant and was provided uncurated.

The collaborating institutions used their own protocols to collect whole blood in K2EDTA tubes. Collaborator samples were shipped for TCRbeta analysis as frozen whole blood, isolated PBMCs, or DNA extracted from either sample type. The immunoSEQ Assay, a bias-controlled multiplex PCR, was used to amplify TCRbeta CDR3 regions from genomic DNA. In the original analysis: The number of nucleated cells in each sample was estimated from the amplification of reference gene primers within the assay. To quantify the absolute abundance of each unique TCRbeta CDR3 rearrangement, sequence reads were collapsed and filtered. For each sample, productive Simpson clonality was calculated by taking the square root of Simpson's diversity index across productive rearrangements. Not all clones reach the TCRdb copy of this immuneACCESS table, which keeps in-frame sequences only. Checked studies attribute under half of the gap to unresolved V genes and leave the rest unexplained. V, J and clone size are those of that table, while D and trimming were read from the DNA. For this sample there are tens of thousands of clones; about 86% appear just once. Approximately 7% of the sample is in the top ten clones.

Here the chain combines TRBV10-1 and TRBJ2-5; a confident D gene designation cannot be given. The receptor was derived from a man aged 45-65 years with active COVID-19. Source material: peripheral blood. The CDR3 region: CASSLGPTGTQYF. The DNA is as follows: TGCGCCAGCAGTCTCGGCCCGACGGGGACCCAGTACTTC.